The entry below describes one T cell receptor (beta chain). CDR1 is LGHDT, CDR2 YNNKEL, per germline (reference sequence). This CDR3 spans 15 amino acids. The V end was cut by 1 base, the J end by 5 bases, with 12 bases between. This sample stems from a study of blood T cell repertoires in COVID-19. Study information: T cells, B-cell-depleted T cells, or PBMCs provided the cDNA or gDNA that served as material.

Authors' methods: Amplification of reference gene primers provided the estimated nucleated cell counts. Clones were read by immunoSEQ multiplex PCR, and TCRdb kept only the in-frame ones, dropping some. That table furnishes V, J and clone size, whereas the DNA furnished D and trimming. The profile covers hundreds of thousands of clones, with 80% to 90% appearing a single time and just over 0.7% taken by the ten largest. The source material was peripheral blood. The chain uses TRBV3-1 (or the pseudogene TRBV3-2) and TRBJ1-5, with D tentatively TRBD1 (6 bases). This sequence originates from a man in his forties with acute or convalescent COVID-19. The CDR3 nucleotides read TGTGCCAGCAGCCAAGGGCTCAGGGGAGATCAGCCCCAGCATTTT. Encoded protein: CASSQGLRGDQPQHF.